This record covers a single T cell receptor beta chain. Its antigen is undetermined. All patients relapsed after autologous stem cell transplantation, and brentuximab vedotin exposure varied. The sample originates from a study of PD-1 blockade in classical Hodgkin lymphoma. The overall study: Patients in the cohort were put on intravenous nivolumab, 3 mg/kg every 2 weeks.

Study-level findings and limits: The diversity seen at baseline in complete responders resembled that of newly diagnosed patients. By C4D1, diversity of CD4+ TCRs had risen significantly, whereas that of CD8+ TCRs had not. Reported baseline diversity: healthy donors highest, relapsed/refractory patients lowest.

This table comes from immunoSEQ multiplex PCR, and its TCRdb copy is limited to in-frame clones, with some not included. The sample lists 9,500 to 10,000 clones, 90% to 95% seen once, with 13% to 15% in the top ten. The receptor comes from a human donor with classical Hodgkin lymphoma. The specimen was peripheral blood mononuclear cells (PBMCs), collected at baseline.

The CDR3 sequence: CASSMTSGRAGETQYF. The CDR3 nucleotides read TGTGCCAGTAGTATGACTAGCGGGAGGGCCGGGGAGACCCAGTACTTC. The chain uses TRBV19 and TRBJ2-5, with TRBD2 matching over 14 bases. Trimming removed 3 bases from V and 5 bases from J; junction bases left unmatched: 5. CDR3 length: 16 residues. Germline V gene lookup returns CDR1 LNHDA and CDR2 SQIVND (reference sequence). Full variable domain (missing parts from reference TRBV19 and TRBJ2-5): DGGITQSPKYLFRKEGQNVTLSCEQNLNHDAMYWYRQDPGQGLRLIYYSQIVNDFQKGDIAEGYSVSREKKESFPLTVTSAQKNPTAFYLCASSMTSGRAGETQYFGPGTRLLVL.